The clone carrying this TCR beta chain was detected many times. Its antigen is undetermined. Individually, cDNA molecules had unique molecular identifiers attached to them. TCRdb re-called the 5' RACE reads with MiXCR, one entry per CDR3 protein. The table records approximately 71,000 distinct CDR3 sequences, roughly 12% of them present only once. The data were obtained in a study of early T cells in non-severe SARS-CoV-2 infection. For the study at large: Sequencing of unsorted whole blood was done on bulk RNA, leaving chains unpaired. Regarding the study as a whole: Matching results from VDJdb favored anti-spike CD8 responses, leaving private and CD4 specificities undetected.

V shed 8 bases and J shed 1 base, with 11 bases lying between them. The length of the CDR3 is 13 residues. Germline lookup yields CDR1 MNHEY and CDR2 SMNVEV (reference sequence). V gene TRBV27 combines with J gene TRBJ1-2; D is unclear. The sequence was collected from an adult who was a healthcare worker with PCR-confirmed SARS-CoV-2 infection or an uninfected control (not recorded which). Sequenced input: whole blood. DNA for the CDR3: TGTGCCAGCGGGCTGGCCAGTAACTATGGCTACACCTTC. Protein sequence: CASGLASNYGYTF.